Presented here are 17 T cell receptor beta chains from one specimen sequenced in a study of shared T cell receptors in the human thymus. The assay was immunoSEQ multiplex PCR, and TCRdb's table has in-frame clones only and misses some. The repertoire holds about 660,000 clones, with over 75% as singletons. These records were also assigned to another study, of human thymus T cells.

Material for sequencing was thymocytes. All receptors come from a boy younger than two with a congenital heart defect.

V and J are TRBV5-1 and TRBJ2-7; possible D gene TRBD2, 5 bases. Looked up from germline, CDR1 is SGHRS and CDR2 is YFSETQ. Trimming pared 1 base from V and 0 bases from J, leaving 11 bases between. The CDR3 is 15 residues long. The CDR3 coding sequence is TGCGCCAGCAGCTTGTACGGGGAAAGCTCCTACGAGCAGTACTTC. The encoded protein is CASSLYGESSYEQYF. Together with reference TRBV5-1 and TRBJ2-7, the CDR3 gives the full variable domain: KAGVTQTPRYLIKTRGQQVTLSCSPISGHRSVSWYQQTPGQGLQFLFEYFSETQRNKGNFPGRFSGRQFSNSRSEMNVSTLELGDSALYLCASSLYGESSYEQYFGPGTRLTVT.

V and J are TRBV10-3 and TRBJ2-1, with 8 bases aligning to TRBD2. Germline V gene sequence: CDR1 ENHRY, CDR2 SYGVKD. Trimming at V came to 7 bases and at J to 1 base, leaving 15 bases not matched to a gene. The CDR3 is 18 amino acids. The CDR3 region has the DNA TGTGCCATCAATTCGACTAGCGATGGTACGGGTTCCTACAATGAGCAGTTCTTC. It codes for CAINSTSDGTGSYNEQFF.

V usage is TRBV19 and J usage is TRBJ2-7; the D gene is possibly TRBD2 (6 bases). Per the germline V gene, CDR1 is LNHDA and CDR2 is SQIVND (reference sequence). Between the trimmed V and J ends, which lost 4 bases and 5 bases, there was a span of 21 bases. The CDR3 totals 16 residues. The CDR3 bases are TGTGCCAGTAGTACCCCTGGGGGTAGCGGAGGGCACGAGCAGTACTTC. It specifies CASSTPGGSGGHEQYF.

Comments on this clone: A read error may produce the germline difference seen at one junction end. The J gene is TRBJ1-2, the V gene TRBV5-6; no clear D. The CDR3 loop spans 13 amino acids. Germline V lookup: CDR1 SGHDT, CDR2 YYEEEE. The CDR3 loop is CASSLANSNQEDF. In nucleotides, the CDR3 is TGTGCCAGCAGCTTGGCCAATTCGAATCAGGAGGACTTC.

The chain employs TRBV2 and TRBJ2-5, with D maybe TRBD2 (5 bases). Trimming pared 7 bases from V and 2 bases from J, leaving 17 bases between. The CDR3 contains 15 residues. CDR1 is SNHLY and CDR2 is FYNNEI in the germline V gene. The CDR3: CASTTPGSLQETQYF. The CDR3 DNA sequence: TGTGCCAGCACCACCCCGGGGTCCTTACAAGAGACCCAGTACTTC.

The gene calls are TRBV2 and TRBJ2-1; 10 bases are shared with TRBD2. The CDR3 runs to 19 residues. Germline CDR1 SNHLY, CDR2 FYNNEI. J lost 5 bases, V lost 0 bases, and 13 bases had no gene match. DNA of the CDR3: TGTGCCAGCAGTGAAGCGCCGGTAAGCGGGAGGGCCTTCGACAATGAGCAGTTCTTC. Its protein product is CASSEAPVSGRAFDNEQFF.

The chain combines TRBV1 with TRBJ2-7; TRBD2, as called in the table, went unchecked against the DNA. TRBV1 is deemed a pseudogene. The CDR3 extends over 17 amino acids. The CDR3, as DNA: TGCACCAGCAGCCAAAGGGGACTAGCGGGAGGGCCGGAGGAGCAGTACTTC. This encodes CTSSQRGLAGGPEEQYF.

This chain joins TRBV7-8 and TRBJ1-2, with TRBD1 matching over 7 bases. This CDR3 contains 14 residues. V gave up 5 bases and J gave up 4 bases; unmatched junction bases: 7. Per germline, CDR1 SGHVS and CDR2 FQNEAQ. The CDR3 region has the DNA TGTGCCAGCAGCGCCTCGACAGGGTTCTATGGCTACACCTTC. It translates to CASSASTGFYGYTF.

The J gene is TRBJ2-1, the V gene TRBV10-2; 11 bases fit TRBD2. Looked up from germline, CDR1 is WSHSY and CDR2 is SAAADI. The junction had 11 bases not matched to a gene; V was cut back by 6 bases and J by 4 bases. The CDR3 covers 17 residues. The CDR3 DNA follows: TGCGCCAGCAGCGCGGGGAGAACTAGCGGGAGTTACAATGAGCAGTTCTTC. Its protein is CASSAGRTSGSYNEQFF.

Only one count was recorded for this clone. This sequence joins TRBV5-6 and TRBJ1-4; 7 nucleotides line up with TRBD1. V shed 1 base, J shed 3 bases, and the junction held 3 bases outside the gene matches. Germline V gives CDR1 SGHDT, CDR2 YYEEEE. This CDR3 is 15 amino acids long. The CDR3 DNA sequence: TGTGCCAGCAGCTTGATGGGACAGCCTAATGAAAAACTGTTTTTT. As protein: CASSLMGQPNEKLFF.

V is TRBV14 and J is TRBJ2-2; TRBD2 matches at 10 bases. Germline CDR1 and CDR2: SGHDN and FVKESK. There are 18 residues in the CDR3. V lost 3 bases, J lost 1 base, and 8 bases stayed unmatched. CDR3 nucleotides: TGTGCCAGCAGCCAGGCCAGCGGGAGGGCCGAGAACACCGGGGAGCTGTTTTTT. It codes for CASSQASGRAENTGELFF.

The chain employs TRBV9 and TRBJ2-5; TRBD2 matches at 12 bases. Germline loops: CDR1 SGDLS, CDR2 YYNGEE. This CDR3 has 16 amino acids. V gave up 0 bases and J gave up 2 bases; unmatched junction bases: 2. The CDR3 DNA reads as TGTGCCAGCAGCGTAGGGGGACTAGCGGGTCAAGAGACCCAGTACTTC. It is translated as CASSVGGLAGQETQYF.

This clone was seen just once. This chain joins TRBV9 and TRBJ2-1, with D maybe TRBD2 (5 bases). Germline lookup yields CDR1 SGDLS and CDR2 YYNGEE. Deletions cut 4 bases from V and 4 bases from J, with 15 bases between. The CDR3 totals 15 residues. DNA of the CDR3: TGTGCCAGCAGCCCCCGACTCTGGGAGTACAATGAGCAGTTCTTC. Amino acid sequence: CASSPRLWEYNEQFF.

The chain has TRBV5-5 and TRBJ2-7; 10 positions agree with TRBD2. Germline CDR1 is SGHKS and CDR2 is YYEKEE (reference sequence). The CDR3 has 14 amino acids. V trimming: 4 bases; J trimming: 4 bases; junction bases outside the gene matches: 5. CDR3 region: CASSPAGGPYEQYF. CDR3 in DNA: TGTGCCAGCAGCCCAGCGGGAGGGCCTTACGAGCAGTACTTC.

This chain connects TRBV5-1 to TRBJ2-7; TRBD2 agrees at 10 bases. Germline-derived CDR1 and CDR2 are SGHRS and YFSETQ. This CDR3 has 16 residues. V trimming: 0 bases; J trimming: 0 bases; junction bases outside the gene matches: 3. For the CDR3, the DNA is TGCGCCAGCAGCTTGGTGGGACTAGCGCACTCCTACGAGCAGTACTTC. It codes for CASSLVGLAHSYEQYF. The entire variable domain, with the rest obtained from reference TRBV5-1 and TRBJ2-7, is as follows: KAGVTQTPRYLIKTRGQQVTLSCSPISGHRSVSWYQQTPGQGLQFLFEYFSETQRNKGNFPGRFSGRQFSNSRSEMNVSTLELGDSALYLCASSLVGLAHSYEQYFGPGTRLTVT.

In this sample, this clone turned up once. The chain links TRBV11-2 to TRBJ2-1; 9 nucleotides line up with TRBD1. CDR1 is SGHAT, CDR2 FQNNGV, per germline. This CDR3 is built from 15 residues. V was pared by 5 bases and J by 7 bases, with 9 bases of the junction left unmatched. CDR3 sequence (DNA): TGTGCCAGCAGCACCGGACAGGGGATTTGGAATGAGCAGTTCTTC. Protein product: CASSTGQGIWNEQFF. The complete variable domain, with remaining parts taken from reference TRBV11-2 and TRBJ2-1, reads EAGVAQSPRYKIIEKRQSVAFWCNPISGHATLYWYQQILGQGPKLLIQFQNNGVVDDSQLPKDRFSAERLKGVDSTLKIQPAKLEDSAVYLCASSTGQGIWNEQFFGPGTRLTVL.

The chain uses TRBV7-3 and TRBJ2-1, with 12 positions matching TRBD2. V dropped 5 bases and J dropped 4; count of bases not matched to a gene: 9. This CDR3 is built from 17 residues. The V gene's germline CDR1 is SGHTA and CDR2 FQGTGA. The CDR3 spells CASSAKGLAGRYNEQFF. The CDR3 nucleotides are TGTGCCAGCAGCGCCAAAGGACTAGCGGGACGGTACAATGAGCAGTTCTTC.